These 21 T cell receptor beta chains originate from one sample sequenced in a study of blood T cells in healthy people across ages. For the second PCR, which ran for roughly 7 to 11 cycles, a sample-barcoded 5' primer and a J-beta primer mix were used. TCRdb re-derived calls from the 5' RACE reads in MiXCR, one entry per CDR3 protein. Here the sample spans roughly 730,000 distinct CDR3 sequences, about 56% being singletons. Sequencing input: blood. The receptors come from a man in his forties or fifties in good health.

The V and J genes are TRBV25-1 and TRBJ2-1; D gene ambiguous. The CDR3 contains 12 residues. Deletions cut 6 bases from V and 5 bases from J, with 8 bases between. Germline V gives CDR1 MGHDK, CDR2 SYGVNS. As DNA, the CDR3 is TGTGCCAGCAGGAGAATCAACAATGAGCAGTTCTTC. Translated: CASRRINNEQFF.

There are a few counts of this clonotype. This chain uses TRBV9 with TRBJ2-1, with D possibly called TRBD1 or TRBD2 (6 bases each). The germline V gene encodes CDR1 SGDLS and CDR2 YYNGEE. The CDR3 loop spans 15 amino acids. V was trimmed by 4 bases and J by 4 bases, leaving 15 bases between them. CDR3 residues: CASSQGGPGYNEQFF. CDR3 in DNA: TGTGCCAGCAGCCAAGGGGGGCCCGGATACAATGAGCAGTTCTTC.

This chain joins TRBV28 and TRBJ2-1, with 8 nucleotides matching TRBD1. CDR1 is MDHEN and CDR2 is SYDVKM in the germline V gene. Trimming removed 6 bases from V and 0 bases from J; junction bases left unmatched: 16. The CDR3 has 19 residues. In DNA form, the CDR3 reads TGTGCCAGCAGCCCGTTCTTTCGGACAGGGCGACCCTCCTACAATGAGCAGTTCTTC. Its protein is CASSPFFRTGRPSYNEQFF. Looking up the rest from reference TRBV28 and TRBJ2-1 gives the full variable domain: DVKVTQSSRYLVKRTGEKVFLECVQDMDHENMFWYRQDPGLGLRLIYFSYDVKMKEKGDIPEGYSVSREKKERFSLILESASTNQTSMYLCASSPFFRTGRPSYNEQFFGPGTRLTVL.

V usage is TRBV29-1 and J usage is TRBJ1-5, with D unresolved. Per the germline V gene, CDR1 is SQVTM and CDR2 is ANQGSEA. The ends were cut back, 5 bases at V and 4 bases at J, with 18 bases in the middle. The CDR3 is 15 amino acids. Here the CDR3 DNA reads TGCAGCGTTAAGGAAGGCGGACCACTGAATCAGCCCCAGCATTTT. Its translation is CSVKEGGPLNQPQHF.

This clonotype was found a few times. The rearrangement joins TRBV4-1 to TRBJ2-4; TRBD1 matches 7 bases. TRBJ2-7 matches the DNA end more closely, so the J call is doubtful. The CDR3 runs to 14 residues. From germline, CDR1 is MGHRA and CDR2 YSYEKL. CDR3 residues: CASSPSGTAYEQYF. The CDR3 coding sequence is TGCGCCAGCAGCCCTTCCGGGACAGCGTACGAGCAGTACTTC.

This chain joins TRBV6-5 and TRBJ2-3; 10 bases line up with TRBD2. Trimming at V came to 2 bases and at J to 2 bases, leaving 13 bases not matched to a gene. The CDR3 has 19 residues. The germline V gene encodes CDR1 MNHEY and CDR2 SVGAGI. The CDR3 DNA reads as TGTGCCAGCAGTTACGGCAGCGGGGGGGTCTCCATGGCCACAGATACGCAGTATTTT. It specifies CASSYGSGGVSMATDTQYF.

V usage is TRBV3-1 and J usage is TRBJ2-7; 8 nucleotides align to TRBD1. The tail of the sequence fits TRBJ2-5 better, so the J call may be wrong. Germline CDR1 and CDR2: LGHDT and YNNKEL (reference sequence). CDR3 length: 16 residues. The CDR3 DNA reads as TGTGCCAGCAGCCAAGGTAGACAGGGGCTGCAAGAGACCCAGTACTTC. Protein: CASSQGRQGLQETQYF.

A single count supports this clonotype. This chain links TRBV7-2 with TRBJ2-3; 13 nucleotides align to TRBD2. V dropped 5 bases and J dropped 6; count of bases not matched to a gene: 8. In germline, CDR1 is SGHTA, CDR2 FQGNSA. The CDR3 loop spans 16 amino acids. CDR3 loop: CASSAGTSGNADTQYF. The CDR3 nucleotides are TGTGCCAGCAGCGCCGGGACTAGCGGGAATGCGGATACGCAGTATTTT. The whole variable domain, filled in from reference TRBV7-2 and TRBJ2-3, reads GAGVSQSPSNKVTEKGKDVELRCDPISGHTALYWYRQSLGQGLEFLIYFQGNSAPDKSGLPSDRFSAERTGGSVSTLTIQRTQQEDSAVYLCASSAGTSGNADTQYFGPGTRLTVL.

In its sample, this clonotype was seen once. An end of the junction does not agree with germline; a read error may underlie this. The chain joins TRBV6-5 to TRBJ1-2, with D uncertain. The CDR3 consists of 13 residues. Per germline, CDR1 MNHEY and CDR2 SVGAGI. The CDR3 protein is CASSPMGNHGYTF. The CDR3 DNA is TGTGCCAGCAGCCCCATGGGTAACCATGGCTACACCTTC.

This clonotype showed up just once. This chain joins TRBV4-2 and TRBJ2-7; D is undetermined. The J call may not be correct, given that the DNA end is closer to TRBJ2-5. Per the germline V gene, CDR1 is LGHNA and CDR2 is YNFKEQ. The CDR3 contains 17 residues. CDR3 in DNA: TGTGCCAGCAGCCATGACCCATCGGGTAGTGTTAGGGAGACCCAGTACTTC. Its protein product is CASSHDPSGSVRETQYF.

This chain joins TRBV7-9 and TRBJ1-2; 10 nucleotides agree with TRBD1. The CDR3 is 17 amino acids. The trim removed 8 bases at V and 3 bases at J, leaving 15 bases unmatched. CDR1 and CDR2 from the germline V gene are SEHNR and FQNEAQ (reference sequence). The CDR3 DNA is TGTGCCAGCGGCTCGCTTGACAGGGGGCTGAGAGACTATGGCTACACCTTC. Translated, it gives CASGSLDRGLRDYGYTF.

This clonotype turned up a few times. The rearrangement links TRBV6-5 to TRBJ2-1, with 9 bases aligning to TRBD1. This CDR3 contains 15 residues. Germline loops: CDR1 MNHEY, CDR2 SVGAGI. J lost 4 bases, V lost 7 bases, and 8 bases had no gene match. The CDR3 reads CASTHGTGLYNEQFF. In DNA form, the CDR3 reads TGTGCCAGCACCCATGGGACAGGGCTATACAATGAGCAGTTCTTC.

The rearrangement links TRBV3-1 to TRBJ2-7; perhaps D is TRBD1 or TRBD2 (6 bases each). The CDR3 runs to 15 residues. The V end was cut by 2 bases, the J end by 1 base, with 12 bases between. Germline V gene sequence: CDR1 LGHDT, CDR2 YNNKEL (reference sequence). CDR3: CASSQSGGGSYEQYF. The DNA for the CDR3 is TGTGCCAGCAGCCAATCCGGAGGGGGATCCTACGAGCAGTACTTC.

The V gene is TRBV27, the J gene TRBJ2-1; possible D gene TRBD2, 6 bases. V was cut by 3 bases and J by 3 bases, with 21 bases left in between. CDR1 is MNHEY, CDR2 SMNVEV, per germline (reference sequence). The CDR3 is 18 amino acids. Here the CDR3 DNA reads TGTGCCAGCAGTTTCCCTCGATCCGGGGGACGAATCTACAATGAGCAGTTCTTC. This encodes CASSFPRSGGRIYNEQFF.

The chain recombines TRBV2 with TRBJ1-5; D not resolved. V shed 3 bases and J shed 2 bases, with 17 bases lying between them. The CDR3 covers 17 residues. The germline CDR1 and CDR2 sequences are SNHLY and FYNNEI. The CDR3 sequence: CASSDRTGKSGNQPQHF. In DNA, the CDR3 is TGTGCCAGCAGTGATCGTACGGGGAAGTCCGGCAATCAGCCCCAGCATTTT.

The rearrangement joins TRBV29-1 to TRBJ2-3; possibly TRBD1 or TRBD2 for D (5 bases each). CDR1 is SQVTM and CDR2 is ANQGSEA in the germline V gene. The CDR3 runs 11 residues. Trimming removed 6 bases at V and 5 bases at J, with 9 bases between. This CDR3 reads CSVGDVDTQYF. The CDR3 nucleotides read TGCAGCGTAGGGGACGTAGATACGCAGTATTTT.

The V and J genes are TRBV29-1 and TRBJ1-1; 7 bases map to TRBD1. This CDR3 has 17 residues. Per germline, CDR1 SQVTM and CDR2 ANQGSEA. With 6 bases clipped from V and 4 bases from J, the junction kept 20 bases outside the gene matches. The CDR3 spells CSVQPWGRQGGGTEAFF. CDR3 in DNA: TGCAGCGTCCAACCTTGGGGTAGACAGGGTGGGGGCACTGAAGCTTTCTTT.

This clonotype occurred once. CDR3 sequence (DNA): TGTGCCAGCAGCGTAGACGGGCTAGTTACAGATACGCAGTATTTT. Amino acid sequence: CASSVDGLVTDTQYF. This sequence joins TRBV9 and TRBJ2-3; D remains ambiguous. The germline gives CDR1 SGDLS, CDR2 YYNGEE. The CDR3 has 15 amino acids. V lost 0 bases and J 3 bases, leaving 11 bases between the germline ends.

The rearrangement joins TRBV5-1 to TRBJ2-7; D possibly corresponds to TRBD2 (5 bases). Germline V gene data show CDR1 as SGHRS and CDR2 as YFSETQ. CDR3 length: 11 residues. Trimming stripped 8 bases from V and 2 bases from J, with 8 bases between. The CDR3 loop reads CARGSPYEQYF. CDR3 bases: TGCGCCAGAGGGAGCCCCTACGAGCAGTACTTC.

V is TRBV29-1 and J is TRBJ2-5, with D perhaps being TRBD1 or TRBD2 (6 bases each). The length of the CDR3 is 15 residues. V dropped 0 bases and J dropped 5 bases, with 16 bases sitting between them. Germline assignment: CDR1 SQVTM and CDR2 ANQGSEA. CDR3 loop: CSVEDAGRGRETQYF. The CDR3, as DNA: TGCAGCGTTGAAGATGCGGGACGGGGGCGGGAGACCCAGTACTTC.

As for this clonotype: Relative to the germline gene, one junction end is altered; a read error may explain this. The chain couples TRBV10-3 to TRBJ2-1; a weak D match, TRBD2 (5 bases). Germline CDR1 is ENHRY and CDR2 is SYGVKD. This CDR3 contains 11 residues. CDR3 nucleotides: TGTGCCAGCAGTGAGGGTACTGAGCAGTTCTTC. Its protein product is CASSEGTEQFF.